The 18 T cell receptor beta chains in this list originate from one sample, sequenced in a study of response to subunit inactivated influenza vaccine. In TCRdb, the RT-PCR reads were re-called with MiXCR into one record per CDR3 protein. The sample includes roughly 700,000 distinct CDR3 sequences, 15% to 19% of them seen just once. The source was PBMCs from blood, collected 12 days after vaccination. Receptors originate from a man aged 45-60 years who received an inactivated influenza vaccine.

This clonotype was counted ten times or more. The chain couples TRBV20-1 to TRBJ2-1; TRBD2 matches 12 bases. Germline lookup yields CDR1 DFQATT and CDR2 SNEGSKA (reference sequence). Trimming took 3 bases from V and 14 from J; bases not matched to a gene: 11. The CDR3 consists of 14 residues. DNA of the CDR3: TGCAGTGCTAGGCTAGCGGGGGGGCGGGATTCGGAGTTCTTC. It encodes CSARLAGGRDSEFF.

V is TRBV15 and J is TRBJ1-5, with TRBD1 as a possible D gene (5 bases). Germline V gene lookup returns CDR1 LNHNV and CDR2 YYDKDF (reference sequence). The V end lost 0 bases, the J end lost 5 bases, and 11 bases lay between the germline ends. CDR3 length: 15 residues. In DNA, the CDR3 is TGTGCCACCAGCAGAGATCCATGGGGGGATCAGCCCCAGCATTTT. It codes for CATSRDPWGDQPQHF.

This chain uses TRBV28 with TRBJ2-7; D ambiguous. V lost 5 bases to trimming and J lost 3 bases, with 14 bases between them. Germline V gene lookup returns CDR1 MDHEN and CDR2 SYDVKM. The CDR3 runs to 14 residues. The CDR3 is CASSPLVGFYEQYF. In DNA, the CDR3 is TGTGCCAGCAGTCCTCTAGTGGGCTTCTACGAGCAGTACTTC.

The J gene is TRBJ2-7, the V gene TRBV29-1, with a tentative D call TRBD1 (6 bases). CDR3 size: 13 residues. The germline gives CDR1 SQVTM, CDR2 ANQGSEA. The V gene lost 8 bases and the J gene lost 1 base, with 15 bases spanning the gap. The CDR3 region is CSIRQDDSYEQYF. The CDR3 coding sequence is TGCAGCATCCGACAGGATGATTCCTACGAGCAGTACTTC.

The V call is TRBV5-1, the J call TRBJ1-2; 10 bases agree with TRBD1. The germline gives CDR1 SGHRS, CDR2 YFSETQ. Trimming cost V 4 bases and J 8 bases; bases outside gene matches: 8. The CDR3 is 14 residues long. The CDR3 reads CASSPPRTGGGYTF. CDR3 coding DNA: TGCGCCAGCAGCCCCCCGAGGACAGGGGGAGGCTACACCTTC.

This clonotype was detected only a few times. The chain couples TRBV28 to TRBJ2-5, with 8 bases fitting TRBD2. The CDR3 is made up of 12 amino acids. The germline V gene encodes CDR1 MDHEN and CDR2 SYDVKM. J lost 11 bases, V lost 3 bases, and 5 bases had no gene match. This CDR3 reads CASSFGGAPQYF. Here the CDR3 DNA reads TGTGCCAGCAGTTTCGGGGGGGCCCCACAGTACTTC.

This clonotype was counted at least ten times. The chain joins TRBV15 to TRBJ2-1, with unresolved D. Germline V lookup: CDR1 LNHNV, CDR2 YYDKDF (reference sequence). V lost 2 bases and J lost 4, with 3 bases in between. This CDR3 is built from 12 residues. CDR3 protein: CATSRQYNEQFF. CDR3 DNA: TGTGCCACCAGCAGACAATACAATGAGCAGTTCTTC.

This chain links TRBV5-1 with TRBJ1-3; 7 nucleotides match TRBD1. The CDR3 consists of 14 residues. Germline CDR1 SGHRS, CDR2 YFSETQ. V dropped 4 bases and J dropped 8; count of bases not matched to a gene: 9. DNA of the CDR3: TGCGCCAGCAGCCCGAAAGGGGGCGGAGACACCATATATTTT. It is translated as CASSPKGGGDTIYF.

In its sample, this clonotype was seen a few times. J is TRBJ2-1 and V is TRBV11-2; D is undetermined. In germline, CDR1 is SGHAT, CDR2 FQNNGV. The V and J ends lost 5 bases and 9 bases respectively, with 11 bases between them. The CDR3 runs to 12 residues. CDR3 sequence reads: CASSPPGVEQFF. Written as DNA, the CDR3 is TGTGCCAGCAGCCCCCCCGGAGTTGAGCAGTTCTTC. The full variable domain, completed using reference TRBV11-2 and TRBJ2-1, is EAGVAQSPRYKIIEKRQSVAFWCNPISGHATLYWYQQILGQGPKLLIQFQNNGVVDDSQLPKDRFSAERLKGVDSTLKIQPAKLEDSAVYLCASSPPGVEQFFGPGTRLTVL.

The chain uses TRBV7-2 and TRBJ1-4; the D gene is possibly TRBD1 (5 bases). CDR3 length: 15 amino acids. Trimming left V 2 bases short and J 11 bases short, with 18 bases between. Germline loops: CDR1 SGHTA, CDR2 FQGNSA. The CDR3 region has the DNA TGTGCCAGCAGCTTACTTTTTAAGACTAAGGGGAAACTGTTTTTT. It is translated as CASSLLFKTKGKLFF.

In its sample, this clonotype was seen a few times. This sequence joins TRBV7-2 and TRBJ2-7; D uncertain. The CDR3 has 13 amino acids. With 6 bases removed from V and 5 bases from J, the gap between germline ends came to 14 bases. The V gene's germline CDR1 is SGHTA and CDR2 FQGNSA. The chain's CDR3 is CASREAGKHEQYF. The DNA for the CDR3 is TGTGCCAGCAGAGAAGCTGGGAAACACGAGCAGTACTTC. Looking up the rest from reference TRBV7-2 and TRBJ2-7 gives the full variable domain: GAGVSQSPSNKVTEKGKDVELRCDPISGHTALYWYRQSLGQGLEFLIYFQGNSAPDKSGLPSDRFSAERTGGSVSTLTIQRTQQEDSAVYLCASREAGKHEQYFGPGTRLTVT.

This clonotype was counted between two and nine times. The V call is TRBV9, the J call TRBJ2-2, with D perhaps TRBD2 (6 bases). CDR3 length: 15 amino acids. V was cut by 6 bases and J by 1 base, with 13 bases left in between. Germline V CDR1 and CDR2: SGDLS, YYNGEE. CDR3 protein: CASTFSGRNTGELFF. For the CDR3, the DNA is TGTGCCAGCACTTTTAGCGGTCGGAACACCGGGGAGCTGTTTTTT.

This clonotype was picked up a small number of times. CDR3 DNA: TGCAGTGCCCAGGGGAAGACAGGGTCGATGGATGGCTACACCTTC. Its translation is CSAQGKTGSMDGYTF. V and J are TRBV20-1 and TRBJ1-2; 7 nucleotides align to TRBD1. The CDR3 loop spans 15 amino acids. Germline CDR1 is DFQATT and CDR2 is SNEGSKA (reference sequence). V was pared by 6 bases and J by 6 bases, with 16 bases of the junction left unmatched.

V usage is TRBV20-1 and J usage is TRBJ1-1; D may be TRBD1 (5 bases). Per germline, CDR1 DFQATT and CDR2 SNEGSKA (reference sequence). This CDR3 has 15 amino acids. Trimming removed 0 bases at V and 3 bases at J, with 14 bases between. The chain's CDR3 is CSAREEIWGYTEAFF. Here the CDR3 DNA reads TGCAGTGCTAGAGAGGAGATATGGGGGTACACTGAAGCTTTCTTT.

This clonotype appeared a few times. The chain uses TRBV5-6 and TRBJ2-5; a possible D gene is TRBD1 (5 bases). CDR3 length: 15 residues. The germline V gene encodes CDR1 SGHDT and CDR2 YYEEEE. Deletions cut 0 bases from V and 5 bases from J, with 14 bases between. The DNA for the CDR3 is TGTGCCAGCAGCTTGGCCCCAGGGCTGGGGGAGACCCAGTACTTC. Its protein is CASSLAPGLGETQYF.

The chain links TRBV6-2 or TRBV6-3 to TRBJ2-5, with 8 nucleotides matching TRBD1. Germline loops: CDR1 MNHEY, CDR2 SVGEGT. V was pared by 7 bases and J by 0 bases, with 4 bases of the junction left unmatched. The CDR3 runs 14 residues. CDR3 nucleotide sequence: TGTGCCAGCAACCGACAGGGGAACCAAGAGACCCAGTACTTC. Translating it yields CASNRQGNQETQYF.

In its sample, this clonotype was seen a few times. The chain joins TRBV9 to TRBJ2-7; TRBD2 matches 7 bases. This CDR3 is built from 14 residues. Germline CDR1 and CDR2: SGDLS and YYNGEE. The V gene end was trimmed by 4 bases and the J gene end by 6 bases; junction bases not matched to a gene: 10. The CDR3 loop is CASSPRTSFGEQYF. For the CDR3, the DNA is TGTGCCAGCAGCCCTCGGACTAGTTTCGGCGAGCAGTACTTC.

This chain connects TRBV5-1 to TRBJ2-5; D is ambiguous. Germline V CDR1 and CDR2: SGHRS, YFSETQ. The CDR3 is 15 amino acids. V was cut by 2 bases and J by 5 bases, with 16 bases left in between. CDR3 in DNA: TGCGCCAGCAGCTTTCTAGGTGTGCTCGGTGAGACCCAGTACTTC. Its protein product is CASSFLGVLGETQYF. The full variable domain, completed using reference TRBV5-1 and TRBJ2-5, is KAGVTQTPRYLIKTRGQQVTLSCSPISGHRSVSWYQQTPGQGLQFLFEYFSETQRNKGNFPGRFSGRQFSNSRSEMNVSTLELGDSALYLCASSFLGVLGETQYFGPGTRLLVL.